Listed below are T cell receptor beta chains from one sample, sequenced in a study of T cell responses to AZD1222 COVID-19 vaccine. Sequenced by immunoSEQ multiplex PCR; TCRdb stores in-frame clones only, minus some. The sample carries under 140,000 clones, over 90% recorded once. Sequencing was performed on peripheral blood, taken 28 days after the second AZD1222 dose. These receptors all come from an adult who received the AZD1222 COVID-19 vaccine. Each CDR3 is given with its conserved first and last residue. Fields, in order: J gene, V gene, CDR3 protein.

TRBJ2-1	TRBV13	CASTLGGRNEQFF
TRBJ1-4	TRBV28	CASTPMGTMHRNEKLFF
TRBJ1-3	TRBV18	CASQMNGNTIYF
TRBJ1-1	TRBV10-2	CASSESPMNTEAFF
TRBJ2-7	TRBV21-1	CASSIDRQNYEQYF
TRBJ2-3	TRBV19	CASSEPQGVEADTQYF
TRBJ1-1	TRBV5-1	CASSRNLQELEAFF
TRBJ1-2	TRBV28	CASRTGGANGYTF
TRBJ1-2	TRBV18	CASLNVGTGTANYGYTF
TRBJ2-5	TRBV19	CASSTDSDSGETQYF
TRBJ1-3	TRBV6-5	CASITPGPSGNTIYF
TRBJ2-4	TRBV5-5	CASSSLRGAGKNIQYF
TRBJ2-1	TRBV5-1	CASTTGLAGSEQFF
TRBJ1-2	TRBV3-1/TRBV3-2	CASSPTLGNYGYTF
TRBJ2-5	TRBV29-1	CSVAGWTEFPQETQYF
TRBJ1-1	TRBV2	CASRYTGESNTEAFF
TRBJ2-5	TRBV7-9	CASSLNTQETQYF
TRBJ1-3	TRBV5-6	CASNRGGGSGNTIYF
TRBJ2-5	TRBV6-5	CASSDMKRAQETQYF
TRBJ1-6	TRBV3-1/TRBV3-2	CASSQAEGSPLHF
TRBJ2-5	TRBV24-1	CATSDSGTGLETQYF
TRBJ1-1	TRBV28	CASSLLVGQEGTEAFF